The rows below give T cell receptor beta chains drawn from one sample of a study of blood T cells in healthy people across ages. TCRdb re-called the 5' RACE reads with MiXCR, one entry per CDR3 protein. The sample holds approximately 600,000 distinct CDR3 sequences; 58% are singletons and the top ten take 30% to 45%. Sequencing was done on a sample of blood. The source of these receptors is a man aged 55 to 69 in good health. Both conserved end residues are part of each CDR3. A D gene is named only where the DNA matches it firmly. Clone size appears in some rows only: once, few, many, or a class for an expanded clone.

len,d_gene,j_gene,v_gene,abundance,CDR3nt,CDR3aa
17,TRBD2,TRBJ2-5,TRBV29-1,-,TGCAGCGTTGACAGGGGATTGGGGACTAGTGTCCCAGAGACCCAGTACTTC,CSVDRGLGTSVPETQYF
14,TRBD1,TRBJ2-5,TRBV5-4,few,TGTGCCAGCAGCTTGTACAGGGGCAGCAAGACCCAGTACTTC,CASSLYRGSKTQYF
15,-,TRBJ2-5,TRBV6-2/TRBV6-3,few,TGTGCCAGCCGCAATTCATGGGAGGCCCAAGAGACCCAGTACTTC,CASRNSWEAQETQYF
15,-,TRBJ2-5,TRBV6-1,-,TGTGCCAGCATCCGCACCTGGGGCCACCAAGAGACCCAGTACTTC,CASIRTWGHQETQYF
14,-,TRBJ2-5,TRBV25-1,few,TGTGCCAGCAGTGAATCCTGGACTACCCAGACCCAGTACTTC,CASSESWTTQTQYF
13,-,TRBJ1-2,TRBV7-9,-,TGTGCCAGCAGCTTAGGGGGACTACGGGGCTACACCTTC,CASSLGGLRGYTF
13,-,TRBJ2-7,TRBV5-1,many,TGCGCCAGCAGCTTGGATAGCAGCCGGGAGCAGTACTTC,CASSLDSSREQYF
16,-,TRBJ1-2,TRBV20-1,-,TGCAGTGCTAGAAACCCCGGGAGGTTTTCCCTAGATGGCTACACCTTC,CSARNPGRFSLDGYTF
11,-,TRBJ1-1,TRBV5-5,few,TGTGCCAGCAGGTATAACACTGAAGCTTTCTTT,CASRYNTEAFF
14,-,TRBJ2-2,TRBV5-6,-,TGTGCCAGCAGCTTGATAGGGGTCGTCGGGGAGCTGTTTTTT,CASSLIGVVGELFF
11,-,TRBJ1-2,TRBV20-1,few,TGCAGTGCTCGTCTACCGGATGGCTACACCTTC,CSARLPDGYTF
18,TRBD2,TRBJ2-1,TRBV6-2/TRBV6-3,-,TGTGCCAGCAGTATTCAACCTCAACTAGCGGGCCTTTACAATGAGCAGTTCTTC,CASSIQPQLAGLYNEQFF
16,-,TRBJ1-6,TRBV20-1,-,TGCAGTGCTAGAGATAGTCAGGGTCCTCATAATTCACCCCTCCACTTT,CSARDSQGPHNSPLHF
14,-,TRBJ1-2,TRBV7-2,-,TGTGCCAGCAGCACAGACCGGGACACCCATGGCTACACCTTC,CASSTDRDTHGYTF
15,-,TRBJ2-5,TRBV5-1,few,TGCGCCAGCAGCTTGAATGCGGCAGGGTCGGAGACCCAGTACTTC,CASSLNAAGSETQYF
12,-,TRBJ1-6,TRBV6-6,-,TGTGCCAGCAGAAACACAGGTTCACCCCTCCACTTT,CASRNTGSPLHF
14,TRBD1,TRBJ2-3,TRBV24-1,-,TGTGCCACCGGGGCGAACAGGGGGAGAGATACGCAGTATTTT,CATGANRGRDTQYF
16,TRBD2,TRBJ2-1,TRBV7-2,few,TGTGCCAGCAGCACCGTAGCGGGGTCCCGCTACAATGAGCAGTTCTTC,CASSTVAGSRYNEQFF
14,-,TRBJ2-5,TRBV2,-,TGTGCCAGCAGAGGACTAAATCCTCCTGAGACCCAGTACTTC,CASRGLNPPETQYF
13,-,TRBJ1-6,TRBV7-9,-,TGTGCCAGCAGCTCGACGACTGATTCACCCCTCCACTTT,CASSSTTDSPLHF
13,-,TRBJ2-7,TRBV2,few,TGTGCCAGCGGAGGGGCGGGGTCCTACGAGCAGTACTTC,CASGGAGSYEQYF
15,TRBD2,TRBJ2-1,TRBV11-2,few,TGTGCCAGCAGCGTCCTAGCGGGGGGGTACAATGAGCAGTTCTTC,CASSVLAGGYNEQFF
16,-,TRBJ2-5,TRBV6-1,few,TGTGCCAGCACCCCAACAGAGGCGGGCCGGTGGGAGACCCAGTACTTC,CASTPTEAGRWETQYF
15,TRBD1,TRBJ1-2,TRBV5-1,few,TGCGCCAGCAGCAACCTCGGGACAGGCTTGCGGGGCTACACCTTC,CASSNLGTGLRGYTF
15,-,TRBJ2-6,TRBV18,-,TGTGCCAGCTTACCGCGGGAATCTGGGGCCAACGTCCTGACTTTC,CASLPRESGANVLTF
17,-,TRBJ2-6,TRBV18,-,TGTGCCAGCTCACCGAATCCCCAGGGGTCTGGGGCCAACGTCCTGACTTTC,CASSPNPQGSGANVLTF
16,TRBD2,TRBJ2-5,TRBV7-9,-,TGTGCCAGCAGCTTAAGAGGAGCGGGGCTTAGAGAGACCCAGTACTTC,CASSLRGAGLRETQYF
14,-,TRBJ2-6,TRBV6-1,once,TGTGCCAGCAGTGCACCGGGACAACCCAACGTCCTGACTTTC,CASSAPGQPNVLTF
12,-,TRBJ1-2,TRBV12-3/TRBV12-4,few,TGTGCCAGCAGTATGACAAGACATGGCTACACCTTC,CASSMTRHGYTF
14,TRBD2,TRBJ2-1,TRBV3-1,-,TGTGCCAGCAGCCGAGGACTAGGAGGACGCACCCAGTTCTTC,CASSRGLGGRTQFF
12,-,TRBJ2-3,TRBV20-1,-,TGCAGTGCCCCAGCTCCCGCAGATACGCAGTATTTT,CSAPAPADTQYF
13,TRBD1,TRBJ1-2,TRBV20-1,few,TGCAGTGCGTTTCCGGGACAGGGCCATGGCTACACCTTC,CSAFPGQGHGYTF
16,-,TRBJ1-2,TRBV3-1,-,TGTGCCAGCAGCGAATCGTCGCCCCAGGTTACGGGGGGCTACACCTTC,CASSESSPQVTGGYTF
14,TRBD2,TRBJ2-1,TRBV5-5,-,TGTGCCAGCAGCGCTAGCGGGGGGTGGGATGAGCAGTTCTTC,CASSASGGWDEQFF
17,-,TRBJ2-6,TRBV21-1,-,TGTGCCAGCAGCAAAGGACAGGAGAGCTCTGGGGCCAACGTCCTGACTTTC,CASSKGQESSGANVLTF
15,TRBD1,TRBJ2-3,TRBV5-1,-,TGCGCCAGCAGCTTAGCTGGACAGGGGTTAGATACGCAGTATTTT,CASSLAGQGLDTQYF
14,TRBD1,TRBJ1-5,TRBV20-1,-,TGCAGTGCTAAGACAGGGGGTACATATCAGCCCCAGCATTTT,CSAKTGGTYQPQHF
16,TRBD2,TRBJ2-7,TRBV2,-,TGTGCCAGCAGCCTCCGACTAGCCCGGGGTTCGTACGAGCAGTACTTC,CASSLRLARGSYEQYF
13,-,TRBJ2-1,TRBV12-3/TRBV12-4,-,TGTGCCAGTGGACTGGGGGGGCGCACTGAGCAGTTCTTC,CASGLGGRTEQFF
18,TRBD1,TRBJ2-6,TRBV7-9,-,TGTGCCAGCAGCTTAATTAAGGGGGCCCCCCCTGGGGCCAACGTCCTGACTTTC,CASSLIKGAPPGANVLTF
16,TRBD2,TRBJ2-7,TRBV5-1,-,TGCGCCAGCAGCTTTTCGAGCGGGGGCCCCTCCTACGAGCAGTACTTC,CASSFSSGGPSYEQYF
14,-,TRBJ2-1,TRBV27,-,TGTGCCAGCAGTTCAAGGGTGGGGGACAATGAGCAGTTCTTC,CASSSRVGDNEQFF
15,TRBD1,TRBJ2-7,TRBV6-5,many,TGTGCCAGCAGTAAAACCGGGACAGGGTCAGGCGAGCAGTACTTC,CASSKTGTGSGEQYF
13,-,TRBJ2-1,TRBV10-3,-,TGTGCCGCTCAAGGGACAAACTACAATGAGCAGTTCTTC,CAAQGTNYNEQFF
14,TRBD2,TRBJ2-1,TRBV10-3,-,TGTGCCATCAGTGCGGCAGGGAGGGACAATGAGCAGTTCTTC,CAISAAGRDNEQFF
14,TRBD1,TRBJ2-7,TRBV5-1,few,TGCGCCAGCAGCATGGGCGGACAGGACTACGAGCAGTACTTC,CASSMGGQDYEQYF
12,TRBD2,TRBJ2-3,TRBV20-1,-,TGCAGTGTACTAGCGGGGGAGGATACGCAGTATTTT,CSVLAGEDTQYF
13,-,TRBJ2-3,TRBV3-1,-,TGTGCCAGCAGCCAAGATCCACTTAGTACGCAGTATTTT,CASSQDPLSTQYF
12,-,TRBJ1-4,TRBV10-3,-,TGTGCCATCGGTCCAGGGAGGGAAAAACTGTTTTTT,CAIGPGREKLFF
13,-,TRBJ1-2,TRBV12-3/TRBV12-4,-,TGTGCCAGCAGTGTGGTACAGAGCTATGGCTACACCTTC,CASSVVQSYGYTF
17,TRBD2,TRBJ2-5,TRBV7-7,few,TGTGCCAGCAGCTACGGGGGTAGCGGGGGACACCAAGAGACCCAGTACTTC,CASSYGGSGGHQETQYF
17,TRBD1,TRBJ2-7,TRBV19,many,TGTGCCAGTAGTATCGCCGTCGGGACAGGGGGCGTCTACGAGCAGTACTTC,CASSIAVGTGGVYEQYF
13,TRBD2,TRBJ2-7,TRBV20-1,-,TGCAGTGCTAGCGGGGGGGGCCCCTACGAGCAGTACTTC,CSASGGGPYEQYF
12,-,TRBJ1-1,TRBV14,-,TGTGCCAGCAGCCAGACCGTATCGCGGGCTTTCTTT,CASSQTVSRAFF
14,-,TRBJ2-5,TRBV9,-,TGTGCCAGCAGCGCGGCCGGGATCCAAGAGACCCAGTACTTC,CASSAAGIQETQYF